The 30 T cell receptor beta chains given below trace back to one sample, sequenced in a study of blood T cell repertoires in COVID-19. Profiled with immunoSEQ multiplex PCR; TCRdb holds only in-frame clones, not every one. The table has some 150,000 clones, just under 85% seen once. What was sequenced was peripheral blood. The receptors were gathered from a woman in her sixties with acute or convalescent COVID-19.

This clone was counted between two and nine times. This sequence joins TRBV7-9 and TRBJ1-2, with D perhaps matching TRBD1 (5 bases). The CDR3 is 16 amino acids. Germline loops: CDR1 SEHNR, CDR2 FQNEAQ (reference sequence). Trimming shortened V by 5 bases and J by 2 bases, and 18 bases separated the two germline ends. DNA of the CDR3: TGTGCCAGCAGCCGAGAAGGGGTCGGACGAAACTATGGCTACACCTTC. Its protein is CASSREGVGRNYGYTF.

The chain combines TRBV27 with TRBJ1-2; TRBD1 agrees at 9 bases. The V and J ends lost 2 bases and 8 bases, in that order; junction bases with no gene match: 6. This CDR3 has 14 residues. Germline CDR1 reads MNHEY; CDR2 reads SMNVEV (reference sequence). The DNA for the CDR3 is TGTGCCAGCAGTTTAAAGGGACAGGGATACGGCTACACCTTC. Translation gives CASSLKGQGYGYTF.

The rearrangement uses TRBV12-3 or TRBV12-4 and TRBJ1-1, with D possibly being TRBD1 (6 bases). The germline V and J ends were trimmed by 4 bases and 3 bases, with 9 bases remaining between them. There are 13 residues in the CDR3. The CDR3 nucleotides are TGTGCCAGCAGTTCTCAGGGGCACACTGAAGCTTTCTTT. Translated: CASSSQGHTEAFF.

The chain joins TRBV5-1 to TRBJ2-1, with TRBD2 matching 7 bases. This CDR3 is 13 amino acids long. Germline V gives CDR1 SGHRS, CDR2 YFSETQ. The V and J ends lost 4 bases and 5 bases, in that order; junction bases with no gene match: 3. The CDR3 protein is CASSQLANNEQFF. CDR3 DNA sequence: TGCGCCAGCAGCCAACTAGCGAACAATGAGCAGTTCTTC.

The J gene is TRBJ1-4, the V gene TRBV28; D call uncertain. V shed 5 bases and J shed 6 bases, with 19 bases lying between them. This CDR3 has 16 amino acids. Germline values: CDR1 MDHEN, CDR2 SYDVKM. The CDR3 sequence: CASSPNGLQRHEKLFF. CDR3 coding DNA: TGTGCCAGCAGTCCCAATGGTCTTCAGAGGCATGAAAAACTGTTTTTT. Filled out from reference TRBV28 and TRBJ1-4, the complete variable domain reads DVKVTQSSRYLVKRTGEKVFLECVQDMDHENMFWYRQDPGLGLRLIYFSYDVKMKEKGDIPEGYSVSREKKERFSLILESASTNQTSMYLCASSPNGLQRHEKLFFGSGTQLSVL.

The count of this clone is one. J is TRBJ1-1 and V is TRBV19; D is possibly TRBD1 (5 bases). The germline gives CDR1 LNHDA, CDR2 SQIVND (reference sequence). The CDR3 is 14 residues long. The V gene lost 1 base and the J gene lost 2 bases, with 8 bases spanning the gap. The CDR3 reads CASSIGQINTEAFF. In DNA, the CDR3 is TGTGCCAGTAGTATAGGACAGATCAACACTGAAGCTTTCTTT.

This clone was picked up a small number of times. The chain has TRBV10-3 and TRBJ1-6; D is undetermined. Germline CDR1 reads ENHRY; CDR2 reads SYGVKD. The ends were cut back, 6 bases at V and 2 bases at J, with 11 bases in the middle. The CDR3 is 15 amino acids. CDR3 nucleotides: TGTGCCATCAGCTCGATGAGCGCCTATAATTCACCCCTCCACTTT. Its translation is CAISSMSAYNSPLHF.

J is TRBJ2-3 and V is TRBV5-1, with D maybe TRBD1 (5 bases). This CDR3 is 16 amino acids long. The V gene's germline CDR1 is SGHRS and CDR2 YFSETQ. The V gene lost 0 bases and the J gene lost 2 bases, with 13 bases spanning the gap. The CDR3 region has the DNA TGCGCCAGCAGCTTGGGACAGATTGGCACCACAGATACGCAGTATTTT. Residues: CASSLGQIGTTDTQYF.

V is TRBV20-1 and J is TRBJ2-7; D is possibly TRBD1 (6 bases). Germline-derived CDR1 and CDR2 are DFQATT and SNEGSKA (reference sequence). The CDR3 runs to 11 residues. The V gene lost 6 bases and the J gene lost 3 bases, with 9 bases spanning the gap. The CDR3: CSASQGYEQYF. DNA for the CDR3: TGCAGTGCCTCACAGGGCTACGAGCAGTACTTC.

This clone appeared once. The J gene is TRBJ1-2, the V gene TRBV15, with 9 bases matching TRBD1. Germline V gene sequence: CDR1 LNHNV, CDR2 YYDKDF (reference sequence). CDR3 length: 15 residues. With V trimmed by 1 base and J by 6 bases, 6 bases remained unmatched. The CDR3 protein is CATSRGRGDRDGYTF. Written as DNA, the CDR3 is TGTGCCACCAGCAGAGGACGTGGGGACAGGGATGGCTACACCTTC.

This chain connects TRBV7-6 to TRBJ2-1, with 8 nucleotides matching TRBD2. Germline V CDR1 and CDR2: SGHVS, FNYEAQ. The J segment lost 6 bases and the V segment lost 0 bases, leaving 7 bases of the junction unmatched. The CDR3 loop spans 16 amino acids. In DNA form, the CDR3 reads TGTGCCAGCAGCTTAGCGCCGGGACTAGAAGGCAATGAGCAGTTCTTC. Residues: CASSLAPGLEGNEQFF.

V gene TRBV11-2 combines with J gene TRBJ2-1, with a tentative D call TRBD1 (5 bases). This CDR3 is built from 15 residues. Germline V gene sequence: CDR1 SGHAT, CDR2 FQNNGV. The ends were cut back, 5 bases at V and 6 bases at J, with 17 bases in the middle. As DNA, the CDR3 is TGTGCCAGCAGCACGCGGACCCGAGACAGCAATGAGCAGTTCTTC. Amino acid sequence: CASSTRTRDSNEQFF.

V usage is TRBV7-3 and J usage is TRBJ1-2, with D maybe TRBD1 (5 bases). The V end lost 0 bases, the J end lost 8 bases, and 16 bases lay between the germline ends. There are 15 residues in the CDR3. CDR1 and CDR2 (germline): SGHTA, FQGTGA. CDR3 sequence (DNA): TGTGCCAGCAGCTTAACGGGGCCCCAGGGCGGAGGCTACACCTTC. Translating it yields CASSLTGPQGGGYTF.

Ten or more counts support this clone. This chain uses TRBV6-5 with TRBJ1-1; the match to TRBD1 covers 9 bases. This CDR3 has 16 residues. Germline V gene data show CDR1 as MNHEY and CDR2 as SVGAGI. With V trimmed by 4 bases and J by 2 bases, 8 bases remained unmatched. CDR3 loop: CASSLTTGGLNTEAFF. The CDR3 DNA reads TGTGCCAGCAGTTTGACGACAGGGGGACTTAACACTGAAGCTTTCTTT.

This clone was detected a few times. V is TRBV3-1 (or the pseudogene TRBV3-2) and J is TRBJ2-5; 10 positions match TRBD2. CDR3 length: 14 residues. The germline CDR1 and CDR2 sequences are LGHDT and YNNKEL (reference sequence). V lost 8 bases, J lost 2 bases, and 5 bases stayed unmatched. CDR3 protein: CASGQRGGQETQYF. Written as DNA, the CDR3 is TGTGCCAGCGGGCAGCGGGGGGGTCAAGAGACCCAGTACTTC.

J is TRBJ2-7 and V is TRBV2, with a possible D match to TRBD1 (5 bases). The V end was cut by 3 bases, the J end by 4 bases, with 10 bases between. The germline V gene has CDR1 SNHLY and CDR2 FYNNEI. This CDR3 comprises 13 residues. The CDR3 region has the DNA TGTGCCAGCAGTGAGTTTAGGGGTTACGAGCAGTACTTC. Amino acid sequence: CASSEFRGYEQYF. Using reference TRBV2 and TRBJ2-7 for the parts outside the CDR3, the full variable domain is EPEVTQTPSHQVTQMGQEVILRCVPISNHLYFYWYRQILGQKVEFLVSFYNNEISEKSEIFDDQFSVERPDGSNFTLKIRSTKLEDSAMYFCASSEFRGYEQYFGPGTRLTVT.

CDR3 DNA: TGCGCCAGCAGCCAAGAGGTGAATCAGGGTAACACTGAAGCTTTCTTT. This translates into CASSQEVNQGNTEAFF. The chain couples TRBV4-1 to TRBJ1-1; the D gene is possibly TRBD1 (5 bases). The germline V gene has CDR1 MGHRA and CDR2 YSYEKL. The CDR3 covers 16 residues. Trimming shortened V by 0 bases and J by 2 bases, and 13 bases separated the two germline ends.

This clone was counted once. V is TRBV6-5 and J is TRBJ1-5; tentatively, D is TRBD1 (6 bases). V was cut by 7 bases and J by 3 bases, with 10 bases left in between. Germline-derived CDR1 and CDR2 are MNHEY and SVGAGI. The CDR3 length is 13 residues. CDR3 nucleotide sequence: TGTGCCAGCAAAAGGACAGTCAATCAGCCCCAGCATTTT. Translating gives CASKRTVNQPQHF.

The genes are TRBV7-3 and TRBJ2-1, with 11 bases that match TRBD1. Germline V gene lookup returns CDR1 SGHTA and CDR2 FQGTGA. CDR3 length: 15 amino acids. Trimming took 3 bases from V and 2 from J; bases not matched to a gene: 0. The CDR3 nucleotides are TGTGCCAGCAGCTTGGGACAGGGGGCCTACAATGAGCAGTTCTTC. Its translation is CASSLGQGAYNEQFF.

This chain uses TRBV3-1 (or the pseudogene TRBV3-2) with TRBJ2-5; no clear D. With 3 bases removed from V and 4 bases from J, the gap between germline ends came to 6 bases. The CDR3 loop spans 12 amino acids. Per germline, CDR1 LGHDT and CDR2 YNNKEL (reference sequence). The CDR3 region is CASSQSIETQYF. DNA for the CDR3: TGTGCCAGCAGCCAGTCTATAGAGACCCAGTACTTC.

This clone is a singleton in its sample. The CDR3 reads CASSSGGGRTNYGYTF. CDR3 bases: TGTGCCAGCAGCTCCGGGGGTGGGAGAACTAACTATGGCTACACCTTC. This sequence joins TRBV7-9 and TRBJ1-2; D is possibly TRBD1 (5 bases). CDR3 length: 16 amino acids. CDR1 is SEHNR and CDR2 is FQNEAQ in the germline V gene (reference sequence). Trimming pared 4 bases from V and 0 bases from J, leaving 15 bases between.

The CDR3 reads CAWSVRTPTSYEQYF. The CDR3 bases are TGTGCCTGGAGTGTACGGACTCCTACCTCCTACGAGCAGTACTTC. This chain links TRBV30 with TRBJ2-7; a possible D gene is TRBD2 (5 bases). This CDR3 has 15 residues. The V end was cut by 0 bases, the J end by 0 bases, with 12 bases between. The germline CDR1 and CDR2 sequences are GTSNPN and SVGIG (reference sequence).

The CDR3 spells CAWNNGQPNTEAFF. The DNA for the CDR3 is TGTGCCTGGAACAACGGACAGCCGAACACTGAAGCTTTCTTT. This rearrangement joins TRBV30 to TRBJ1-1, with D possibly being TRBD1 (6 bases). The V end lost 4 bases, the J end lost 1 base, and 13 bases lay between the germline ends. The CDR3 length is 14 residues. The V gene's germline CDR1 is GTSNPN and CDR2 SVGIG (reference sequence).

The chain is built from TRBV6-6 and TRBJ1-4; D gene ambiguous. Germline lookup yields CDR1 MNHNY and CDR2 SVGAGI (reference sequence). CDR3 length equals 14 residues. V shed 4 bases and J shed 3 bases, with 9 bases lying between them. CDR3 amino acids: CASSSQFSNEKLFF. The CDR3 nucleotides are TGTGCCAGCAGTTCCCAGTTCTCTAATGAAAAACTGTTTTTT.

The rearrangement links TRBV6-6 to TRBJ1-5, with 10 bases identical to TRBD1. The CDR3 length is 18 residues. With V trimmed by 5 bases and J by 5 bases, 15 bases remained unmatched. Germline V CDR1 and CDR2: MNHNY, SVGAGI (reference sequence). In DNA, the CDR3 is TGTGCCAGCAGTCATCATCCTCCTAGACAGGGGGCTCATCAGCCCCAGCATTTT. Translation: CASSHHPPRQGAHQPQHF.

V gene TRBV7-2 combines with J gene TRBJ2-1; 8 positions agree with TRBD2. Germline V lookup: CDR1 SGHTA, CDR2 FQGNSA. The CDR3 covers 16 residues. After removal of 1 base from V and 6 bases from J, the junction contained 8 bases not matched to a gene. In DNA form, the CDR3 reads TGTGCCAGCAGCTTAGTTCGGGGGGGAATGGGCAATGAGCAGTTCTTC. Its protein product is CASSLVRGGMGNEQFF. The complete variable domain, with remaining parts taken from reference TRBV7-2 and TRBJ2-1, reads GAGVSQSPSNKVTEKGKDVELRCDPISGHTALYWYRQSLGQGLEFLIYFQGNSAPDKSGLPSDRFSAERTGGSVSTLTIQRTQQEDSAVYLCASSLVRGGMGNEQFFGPGTRLTVL.

This chain uses TRBV12-5 with TRBJ1-2, with 7 bases identical to TRBD1. CDR1 is LGHNT and CDR2 is FRNRAP in the germline V gene. Germline trimming cut 5 bases from V and 4 bases from J; bases unmatched to any gene: 16. The CDR3 has 17 amino acids. CDR3 sequence: CASGARGQSSPLYGYTF. The DNA for the CDR3 is TGTGCTAGTGGTGCAAGGGGACAGTCCTCACCACTCTATGGCTACACCTTC. Full variable domain (remainder filled in from reference TRBV12-5 and TRBJ1-2): DARVTQTPRHKVTEMGQEVTMRCQPILGHNTVFWYRQTMMQGLELLAYFRNRAPLDDSGMPKDRFSAEMPDATLATLKIQPSEPRDSAVYFCASGARGQSSPLYGYTFGSGTRLTVV.

This sequence joins TRBV19 and TRBJ2-4; tentative D call: TRBD1 (6 bases). This CDR3 is built from 15 residues. V was clipped by 4 bases and J by 4 bases, with 14 bases between them. Germline CDR1 LNHDA, CDR2 SQIVND (reference sequence). CDR3 region: CASSTNRELKNIQYF. CDR3 nucleotides: TGTGCCAGTAGTACAAACAGGGAGCTGAAAAACATTCAGTACTTC.

J is TRBJ1-1 and V is TRBV4-1; D is undetermined. Deletions cut 0 bases from V and 3 bases from J, with 14 bases between. This CDR3 contains 16 residues. CDR1 is MGHRA, CDR2 YSYEKL, per germline. DNA for the CDR3: TGCGCCAGCAGCCAAGAAAGACGCGGGCAGTACACTGAAGCTTTCTTT. Its translation is CASSQERRGQYTEAFF.

The chain is built from TRBV30 and TRBJ2-2; perhaps TRBD1 as D (6 bases). Germline lookup yields CDR1 GTSNPN and CDR2 SVGIG (reference sequence). The CDR3 runs 14 residues. V was cut by 5 bases and J by 6 bases, with 16 bases left in between. DNA for the CDR3: TGTGCCTGGGGGAGACAGGCGGTGCCCGGGGAGCTGTTTTTT. It is translated as CAWGRQAVPGELFF.